The sequence of this T cell receptor beta chain was determined in a study of CXCR3-negative and CXCR3-positive naive CD8 T cells. Study-wide points: Hydrophobicity was higher for TRB CDR3s found in CXCR3-positive naive cells than in CXCR3-negative naive cells.

The V gene's germline CDR1 is SGHTA and CDR2 FQGNSA. The CDR3 runs 14 residues. Comments on this clonotype: Its antigen remains unidentified.

The study made its TRB cDNA libraries by 5' RACE, adding UMI labels. TCRdb re-called the 5' RACE reads and catalogs CDR3 proteins one per entry, DNA excluded. Its clone listing holds around 150,000 distinct CDR3 sequences. The sequencing sample was made of naive CXCR3+ CD8+ T cells from blood. Stated subset: CD45RO-CCR7+CD27+CD95- naive CD8+ T cells expressing CXCR3 (TNR3+). The genes are TRBV7-2 and TRBJ2-1; with no DNA, the TCRdb D assignment of TRBD2 cannot be verified. The origin of this receptor is a human donor in good health. Some clones in this sample may be carry-over from other donors' samples. The CDR3 loop reads CASSSSLDPGEQFF.